The source of this T cell receptor beta chain is a study of patients and donors after allogeneic stem cell transplantation. Trimming removed 2 bases from V and 1 base from J, with 8 bases in between. Germline values: CDR1 MNHEY, CDR2 SVGEGT. The CDR3 runs to 14 residues. From the RT-PCR reads, TCRdb called clonotypes with MiXCR, one entry per CDR3 protein. Altogether approximately 160,000 distinct CDR3 sequences are present, approximately 25% being singletons, with the ten largest covering 25% to 30%. J is TRBJ1-1 and V is TRBV6-2 or TRBV6-3; no definite D call. This clonotype was sampled from a human donor who was either an allogeneic HSCT recipient or a stem cell or donor lymphocyte infusion donor (not recorded which). It is not recorded whose cells these are; they may come from a transplant donor. The sample taken for sequencing was blood, either unsorted or a sorted T cell fraction (not recorded which). This CDR3 is CASSYGPQNTEAFF. The CDR3, as DNA: TGTGCCAGCAGTTACGGACCACAGAACACTGAAGCTTTCTTT.